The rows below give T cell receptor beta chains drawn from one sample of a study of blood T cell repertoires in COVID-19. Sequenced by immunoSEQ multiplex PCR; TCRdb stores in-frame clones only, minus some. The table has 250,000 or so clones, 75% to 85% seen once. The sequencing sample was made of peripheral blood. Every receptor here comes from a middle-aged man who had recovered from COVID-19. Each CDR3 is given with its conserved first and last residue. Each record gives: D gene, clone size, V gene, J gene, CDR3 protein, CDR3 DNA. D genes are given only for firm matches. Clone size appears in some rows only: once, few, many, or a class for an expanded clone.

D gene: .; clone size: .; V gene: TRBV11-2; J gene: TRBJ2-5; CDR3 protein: CASSSRDKETQYF; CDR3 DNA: TGTGCCAGCAGCTCCCGGGACAAAGAGACCCAGTACTTC
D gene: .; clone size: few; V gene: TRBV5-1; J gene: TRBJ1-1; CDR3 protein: CASSLESRDTEAFF; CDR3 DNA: TGCGCCAGCAGCTTGGAGTCCCGGGACACTGAAGCTTTCTTT
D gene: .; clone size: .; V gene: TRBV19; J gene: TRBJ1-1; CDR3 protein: CASSMTGLTEAFF; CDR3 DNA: TGTGCCAGTAGTATGACAGGTTTGACTGAAGCTTTCTTT
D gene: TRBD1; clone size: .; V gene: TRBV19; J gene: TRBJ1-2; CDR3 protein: CASSSHRDSGHHYGYTF; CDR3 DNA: TGTGCCAGTAGTAGCCACCGGGACAGCGGCCACCACTATGGCTACACCTTC
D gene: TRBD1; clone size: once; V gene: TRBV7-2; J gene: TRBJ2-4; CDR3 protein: CASSLRRDRNKNIQYF; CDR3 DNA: TGTGCCAGCAGCTTAAGACGGGACAGAAACAAAAACATTCAGTACTTC
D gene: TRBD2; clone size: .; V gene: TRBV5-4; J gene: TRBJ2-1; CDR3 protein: CASSLAGLAGFGKNEQFF; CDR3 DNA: TGTGCCAGCAGCTTGGCGGGACTAGCGGGATTTGGAAAAAATGAGCAGTTCTTC
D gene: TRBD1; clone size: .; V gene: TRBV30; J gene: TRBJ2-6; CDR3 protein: CAWSRDRVGANVLTF; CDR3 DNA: TGTGCCTGGAGCCGAGACAGGGTTGGGGCCAACGTCCTGACTTTC
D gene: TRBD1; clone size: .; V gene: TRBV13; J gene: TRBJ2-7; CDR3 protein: CASSPRKDRPTHEQYF; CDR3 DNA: TGTGCCAGCAGCCCCCGTAAGGACAGGCCGACGCACGAGCAGTACTTC
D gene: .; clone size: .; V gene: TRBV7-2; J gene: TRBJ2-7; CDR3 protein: CASSLVVGAGREKYF; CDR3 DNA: TGTGCCAGCAGCTTAGTAGTGGGAGCGGGCCGGGAAAAGTACTTC
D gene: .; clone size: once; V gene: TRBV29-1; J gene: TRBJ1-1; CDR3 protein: CSVDGGVGITEAFF; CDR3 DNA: TGCAGCGTTGACGGGGGTGTTGGTATCACTGAAGCTTTCTTT
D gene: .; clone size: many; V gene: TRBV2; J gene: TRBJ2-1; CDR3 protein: CASPNHTRSYNEQFF; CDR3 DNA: TGTGCCAGTCCCAATCACACCCGCTCCTACAATGAGCAGTTCTTC
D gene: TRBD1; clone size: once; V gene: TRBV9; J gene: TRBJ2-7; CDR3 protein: CASSPGQGISYEQYF; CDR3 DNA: TGTGCCAGCAGCCCCGGACAGGGAATTTCGTACGAGCAGTACTTC
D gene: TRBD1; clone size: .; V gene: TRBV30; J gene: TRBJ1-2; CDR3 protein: CAWSDTGTGGLYGYTF; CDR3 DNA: TGTGCCTGGAGTGATACGGGGACAGGGGGGCTCTATGGCTACACCTTC
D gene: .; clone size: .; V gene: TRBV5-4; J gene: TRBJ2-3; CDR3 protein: CASRPTGGRARHTDTQYF; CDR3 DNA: TGTGCCAGCAGACCTACCGGGGGACGAGCCAGACACACAGATACGCAGTATTTT
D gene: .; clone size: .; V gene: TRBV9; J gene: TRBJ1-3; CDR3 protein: CASSVVGQLGNTIYF; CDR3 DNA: TGTGCCAGCAGCGTAGTGGGTCAACTCGGGAACACCATATATTTT
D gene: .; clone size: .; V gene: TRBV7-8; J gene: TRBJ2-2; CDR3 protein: CASRSETTNTGELFF; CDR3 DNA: TGTGCCAGCCGATCCGAGACGACTAACACCGGGGAGCTGTTTTTT
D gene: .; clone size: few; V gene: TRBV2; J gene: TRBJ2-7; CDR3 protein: CASSEGAGVYEQYF; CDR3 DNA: TGTGCCAGCAGTGAAGGAGCGGGCGTTTACGAGCAGTACTTC
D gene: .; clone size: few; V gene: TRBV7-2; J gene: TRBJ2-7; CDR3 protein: CASSLSAAVSYEQYF; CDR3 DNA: TGTGCCAGCAGCTTATCCGCAGCGGTATCCTACGAGCAGTACTTC
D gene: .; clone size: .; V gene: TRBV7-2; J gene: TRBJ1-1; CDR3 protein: CASSLGQGTEAFF; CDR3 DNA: TGTGCCAGCAGCTTAGGGCAGGGCACTGAAGCTTTCTTT
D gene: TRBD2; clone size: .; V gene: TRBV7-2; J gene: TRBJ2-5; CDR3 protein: CASSRLAGGQETQYF; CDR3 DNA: TGTGCCAGCAGTCGACTAGCGGGAGGCCAAGAGACCCAGTACTTC
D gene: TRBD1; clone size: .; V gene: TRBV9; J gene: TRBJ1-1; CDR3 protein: CASSVSGQGMNTEAFF; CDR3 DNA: TGTGCCAGCAGCGTATCAGGACAGGGTATGAACACTGAAGCTTTCTTT
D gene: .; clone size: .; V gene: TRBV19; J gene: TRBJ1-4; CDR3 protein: CASSIRGEKLFF; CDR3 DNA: TGTGCCAGTAGTATCCGGGGAGAAAAACTGTTTTTT
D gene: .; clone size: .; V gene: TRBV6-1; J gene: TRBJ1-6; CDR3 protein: CASSEVILGGAILHF; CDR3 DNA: TGTGCCAGCAGTGAAGTAATTTTAGGGGGAGCCATACTCCACTTT